The entry below gives a single T cell receptor (beta chain) sequence along with its context. The antigen remains unidentified. This sample is drawn from a study of cytomegalovirus exposure and HLA in healthy donors. This CDR3 is built from 15 residues. CDR1 and CDR2 (germline): GTSNPN, SVGIG (reference sequence). General study findings and limits: Prediction of most subjects' HLA-A and HLA-B alleles by TCR beta sequences was reportedly accurate.

The PCR was carried out with 60 Vbeta primers and 13 Jbeta primers. This table comes from immunoSEQ multiplex PCR, and its TCRdb copy is limited to in-frame clones, with some not included. The sample has about 200,000 clones. The V gene is TRBV30, the J gene TRBJ2-5, with 11 bases lining up with TRBD2. The better agreement between TRBJ2-7 and the DNA end casts doubt on the J call. Source material: PBMCs. The sequence was obtained from a woman in her 30s in good health and CMV-seropositive. CDR3 protein: CAWSMTSGVPYEQYF. The CDR3 DNA reads as TGTGCCTGGAGCATGACTAGCGGGGTTCCATACGAGCAGTACTTC.